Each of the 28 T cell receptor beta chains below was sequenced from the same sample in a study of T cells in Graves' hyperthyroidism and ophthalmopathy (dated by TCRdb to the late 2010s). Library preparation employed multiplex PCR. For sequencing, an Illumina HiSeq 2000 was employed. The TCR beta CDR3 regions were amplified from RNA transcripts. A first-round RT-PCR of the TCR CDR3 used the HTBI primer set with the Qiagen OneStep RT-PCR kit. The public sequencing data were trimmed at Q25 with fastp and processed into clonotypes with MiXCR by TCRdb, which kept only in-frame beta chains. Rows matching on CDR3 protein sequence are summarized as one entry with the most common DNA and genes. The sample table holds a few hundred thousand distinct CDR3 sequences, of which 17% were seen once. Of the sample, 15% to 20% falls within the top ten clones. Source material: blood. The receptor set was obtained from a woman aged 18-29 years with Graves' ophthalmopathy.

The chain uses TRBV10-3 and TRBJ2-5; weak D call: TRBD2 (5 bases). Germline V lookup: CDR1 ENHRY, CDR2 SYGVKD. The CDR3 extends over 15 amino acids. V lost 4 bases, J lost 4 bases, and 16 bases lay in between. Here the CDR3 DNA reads TGTGCCATCAGTGGTCTTGGTTCTAGCTCAGAGACCCAGTACTTC. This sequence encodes CAISGLGSSSETQYF.

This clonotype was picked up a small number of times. CDR3 bases: TGCAGCGTTGTGGTAAACATGAACACTGAAGCTTTCTTT. Protein sequence: CSVVVNMNTEAFF. The chain combines TRBV29-1 with TRBJ1-1; D is ambiguous. CDR1 is SQVTM and CDR2 is ANQGSEA in the germline V gene. This CDR3 has 13 residues. Trimming shortened V by 4 bases and J by 0 bases, and 9 bases separated the two germline ends.

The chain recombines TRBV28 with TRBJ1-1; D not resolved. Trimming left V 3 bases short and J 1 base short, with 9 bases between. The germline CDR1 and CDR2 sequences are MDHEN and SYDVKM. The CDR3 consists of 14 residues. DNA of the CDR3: TGTGCCAGCAGTTTCGAGGGAAAGAACACTGAAGCTTTCTTT. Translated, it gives CASSFEGKNTEAFF.

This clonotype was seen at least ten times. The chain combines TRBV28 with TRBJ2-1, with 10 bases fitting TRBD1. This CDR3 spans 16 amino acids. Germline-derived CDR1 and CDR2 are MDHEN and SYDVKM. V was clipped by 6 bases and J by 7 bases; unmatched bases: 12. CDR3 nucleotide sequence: TGTGCCAGCAGCCCCGCACGGGACAGGGGAGGGAATGAGCAGTTCTTC. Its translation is CASSPARDRGGNEQFF. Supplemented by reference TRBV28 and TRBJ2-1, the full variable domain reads DVKVTQSSRYLVKRTGEKVFLECVQDMDHENMFWYRQDPGLGLRLIYFSYDVKMKEKGDIPEGYSVSREKKERFSLILESASTNQTSMYLCASSPARDRGGNEQFFGPGTRLTVL.

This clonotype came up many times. The DNA for the CDR3 is TGTGCCAGCAGTGGTGCAGGGGGTATGGGCAATCAGCCCCAGCATTTT. The encoded protein is CASSGAGGMGNQPQHF. The chain links TRBV12-3 or TRBV12-4 to TRBJ1-5, with TRBD1 identical over 7 bases. CDR3 length equals 16 residues. V gave up 5 bases and J gave up 2 bases; unmatched junction bases: 9.

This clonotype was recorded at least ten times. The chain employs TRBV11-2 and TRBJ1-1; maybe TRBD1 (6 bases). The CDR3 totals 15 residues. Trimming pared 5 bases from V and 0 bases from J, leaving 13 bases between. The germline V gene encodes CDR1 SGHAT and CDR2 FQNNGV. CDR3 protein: CASSPDSSMNTEAFF. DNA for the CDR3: TGTGCCAGCAGCCCGGACAGTTCCATGAACACTGAAGCTTTCTTT. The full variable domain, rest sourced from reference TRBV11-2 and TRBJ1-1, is EAGVAQSPRYKIIEKRQSVAFWCNPISGHATLYWYQQILGQGPKLLIQFQNNGVVDDSQLPKDRFSAERLKGVDSTLKIQPAKLEDSAVYLCASSPDSSMNTEAFFGQGTRLTVV.

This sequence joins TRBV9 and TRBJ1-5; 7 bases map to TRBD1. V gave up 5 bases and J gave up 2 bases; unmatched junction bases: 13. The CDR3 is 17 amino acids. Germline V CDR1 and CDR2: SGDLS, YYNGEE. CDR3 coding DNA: TGTGCCAGCAGGGGACAGAGGATGGGAGGGGGCAATCAGCCCCAGCATTTT. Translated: CASRGQRMGGGNQPQHF.

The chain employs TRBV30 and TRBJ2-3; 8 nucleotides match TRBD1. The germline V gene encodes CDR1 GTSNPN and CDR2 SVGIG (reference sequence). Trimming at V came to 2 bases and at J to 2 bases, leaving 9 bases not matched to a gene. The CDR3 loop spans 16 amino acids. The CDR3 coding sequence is TGTGCCTGGAGTTCACAGGGGCAGGGGGCCACAGATACGCAGTATTTT. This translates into CAWSSQGQGATDTQYF.

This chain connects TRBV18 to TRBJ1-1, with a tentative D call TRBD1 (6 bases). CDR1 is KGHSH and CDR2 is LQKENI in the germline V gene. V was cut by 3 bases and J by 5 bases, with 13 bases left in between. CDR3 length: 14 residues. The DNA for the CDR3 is TGTGCCAGCTCACCGGGACAAACAAGGACTGAAGCTTTCTTT. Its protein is CASSPGQTRTEAFF.

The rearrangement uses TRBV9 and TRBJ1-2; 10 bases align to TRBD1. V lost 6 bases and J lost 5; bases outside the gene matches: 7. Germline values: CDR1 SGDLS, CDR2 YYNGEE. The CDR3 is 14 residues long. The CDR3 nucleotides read TGTGCCAGCATGCCGGGACAGGGGCATTATGGCTACACCTTC. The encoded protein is CASMPGQGHYGYTF.

This CDR3 reads CASSEMLGGPRVIGTQYF. CDR3 coding DNA: TGCGCCAGCAGTGAGATGCTTGGGGGGCCCAGAGTTATTGGGACCCAGTACTTC. The J gene is TRBJ2-5, the V gene TRBV10-2; either TRBD1 or TRBD2 may fit D (6 bases each). The ends were cut back, 2 bases at V and 7 bases at J, with 26 bases in the middle. The CDR3 has 18 residues. CDR1 WSHSY and CDR2 SAAADI come from the germline V gene.

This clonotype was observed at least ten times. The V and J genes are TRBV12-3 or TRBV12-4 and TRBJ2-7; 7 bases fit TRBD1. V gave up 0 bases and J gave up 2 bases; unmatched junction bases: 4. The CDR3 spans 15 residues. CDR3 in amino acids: CASSLARQGAYEQYF. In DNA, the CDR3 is TGTGCCAGCAGTTTAGCGCGTCAGGGGGCCTACGAGCAGTACTTC.

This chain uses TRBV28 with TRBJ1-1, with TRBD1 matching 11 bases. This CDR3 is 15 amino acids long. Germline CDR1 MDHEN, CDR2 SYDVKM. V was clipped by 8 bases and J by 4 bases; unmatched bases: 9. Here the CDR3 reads CASDGRDRGFTEAFF. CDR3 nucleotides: TGTGCCAGCGATGGCCGGGACAGGGGGTTCACTGAAGCTTTCTTT.

CDR3 DNA: TGTGCCAGTACTTCTAGCGGGCTGAGCTCCTACAATGAGCAGTTCTTC. Encoded protein: CASTSSGLSSYNEQFF. The chain has TRBV19 and TRBJ2-1, with 8 bases that match TRBD2. V shed 7 bases, J shed 0 bases, and the junction held 8 bases outside the gene matches. This CDR3 region has 16 residues. CDR1 is LNHDA, CDR2 SQIVND, per germline (reference sequence).

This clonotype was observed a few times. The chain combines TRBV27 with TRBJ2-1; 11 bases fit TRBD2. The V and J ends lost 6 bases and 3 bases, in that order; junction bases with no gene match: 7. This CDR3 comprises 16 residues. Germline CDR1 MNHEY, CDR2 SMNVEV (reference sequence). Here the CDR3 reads CASSTTSGSFYNEQFF. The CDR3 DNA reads TGTGCCAGCAGCACTACTAGCGGGAGTTTCTACAATGAGCAGTTCTTC.

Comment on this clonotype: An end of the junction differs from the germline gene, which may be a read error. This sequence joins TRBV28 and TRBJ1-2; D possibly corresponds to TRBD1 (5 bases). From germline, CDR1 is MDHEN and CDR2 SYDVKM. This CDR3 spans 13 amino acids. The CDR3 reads CASSAPGSRGCTF. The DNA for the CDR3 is TGTGCCAGCAGCGCGCCGGGCTCGAGGGGCTGCACCTTC.

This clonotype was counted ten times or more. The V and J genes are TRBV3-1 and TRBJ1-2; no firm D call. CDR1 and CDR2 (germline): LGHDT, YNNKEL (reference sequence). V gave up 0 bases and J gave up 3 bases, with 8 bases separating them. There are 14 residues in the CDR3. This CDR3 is CASSQEGSHYGYTF. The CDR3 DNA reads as TGTGCCAGCAGCCAAGAAGGCAGCCACTATGGCTACACCTTC.

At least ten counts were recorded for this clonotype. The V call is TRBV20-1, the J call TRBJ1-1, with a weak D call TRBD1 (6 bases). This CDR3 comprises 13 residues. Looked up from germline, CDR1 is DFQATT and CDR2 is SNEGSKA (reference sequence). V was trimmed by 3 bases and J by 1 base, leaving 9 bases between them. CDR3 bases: TGCAGTGCTAGTCGGGGGGCGAACACTGAAGCTTTCTTT. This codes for CSASRGANTEAFF.

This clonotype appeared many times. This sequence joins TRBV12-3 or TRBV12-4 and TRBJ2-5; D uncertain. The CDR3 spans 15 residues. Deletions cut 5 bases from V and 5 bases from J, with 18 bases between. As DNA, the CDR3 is TGTGCCAGCAGTGTAGAACCGGGCTTCCGGGAGACCCAGTACTTC. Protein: CASSVEPGFRETQYF.

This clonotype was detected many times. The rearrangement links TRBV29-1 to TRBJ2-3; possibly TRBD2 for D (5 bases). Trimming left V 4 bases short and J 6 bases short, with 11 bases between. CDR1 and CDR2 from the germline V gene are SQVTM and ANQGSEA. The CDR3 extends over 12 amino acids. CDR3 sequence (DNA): TGCAGCGTTGGTAGCTCGGGGGATACGCAGTATTTT. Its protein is CSVGSSGDTQYF.

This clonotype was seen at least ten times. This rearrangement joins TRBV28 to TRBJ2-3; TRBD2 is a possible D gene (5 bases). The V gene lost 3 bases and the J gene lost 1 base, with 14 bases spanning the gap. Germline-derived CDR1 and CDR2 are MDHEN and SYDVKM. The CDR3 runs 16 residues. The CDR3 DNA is TGTGCCAGCAGTTTTCATACCGGGATGCGCACAGATACGCAGTATTTT. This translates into CASSFHTGMRTDTQYF.

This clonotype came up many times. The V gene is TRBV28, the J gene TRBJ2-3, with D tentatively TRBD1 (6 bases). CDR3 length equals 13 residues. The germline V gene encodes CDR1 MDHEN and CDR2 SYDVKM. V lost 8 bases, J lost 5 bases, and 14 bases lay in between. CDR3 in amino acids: CASEDRPRDTQYF. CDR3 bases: TGTGCCAGCGAAGACAGGCCCAGAGATACGCAGTATTTT.

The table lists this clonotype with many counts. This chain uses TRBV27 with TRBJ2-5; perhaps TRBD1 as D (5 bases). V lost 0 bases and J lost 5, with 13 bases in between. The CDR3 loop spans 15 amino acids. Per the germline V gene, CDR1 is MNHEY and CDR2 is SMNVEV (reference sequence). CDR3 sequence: CASSLSIGQGETQYF. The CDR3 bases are TGTGCCAGCAGTTTATCGATCGGACAAGGCGAGACCCAGTACTTC.

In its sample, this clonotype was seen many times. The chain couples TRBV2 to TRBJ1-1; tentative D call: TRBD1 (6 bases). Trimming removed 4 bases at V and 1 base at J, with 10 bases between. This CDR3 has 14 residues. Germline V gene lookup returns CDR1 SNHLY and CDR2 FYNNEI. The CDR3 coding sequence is TGTGCCAGCAGTGGGACAGAAGAGAACACTGAAGCTTTCTTT. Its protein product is CASSGTEENTEAFF.

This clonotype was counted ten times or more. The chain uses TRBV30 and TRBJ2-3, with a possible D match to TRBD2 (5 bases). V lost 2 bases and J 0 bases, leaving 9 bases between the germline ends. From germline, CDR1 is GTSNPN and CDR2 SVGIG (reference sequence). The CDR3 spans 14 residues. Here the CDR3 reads CAWSMRVSTDTQYF. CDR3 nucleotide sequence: TGTGCCTGGAGTATGCGGGTTAGCACAGATACGCAGTATTTT.

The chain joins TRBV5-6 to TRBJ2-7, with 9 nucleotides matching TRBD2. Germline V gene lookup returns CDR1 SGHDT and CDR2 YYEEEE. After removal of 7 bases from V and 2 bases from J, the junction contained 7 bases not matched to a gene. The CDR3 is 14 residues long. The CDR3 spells CASSELAGTYEQYF. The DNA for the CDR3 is TGTGCCAGCTCCGAGCTAGCGGGGACCTACGAGCAGTACTTC. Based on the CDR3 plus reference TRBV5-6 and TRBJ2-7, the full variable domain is DAGVTQSPTHLIKTRGQQVTLRCSPKSGHDTVSWYQQALGQGPQFIFQYYEEEERQRGNFPDRFSGHQFPNYSSELNVNALLLGDSALYLCASSELAGTYEQYFGPGTRLTVT.

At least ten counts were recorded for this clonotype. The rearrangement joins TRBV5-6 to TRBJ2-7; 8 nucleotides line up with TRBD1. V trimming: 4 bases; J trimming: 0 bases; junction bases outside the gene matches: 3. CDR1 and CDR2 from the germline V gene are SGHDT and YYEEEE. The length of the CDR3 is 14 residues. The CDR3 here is CASSGTGLSYEQYF. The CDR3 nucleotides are TGTGCCAGCAGCGGGACAGGCCTCTCCTACGAGCAGTACTTC.

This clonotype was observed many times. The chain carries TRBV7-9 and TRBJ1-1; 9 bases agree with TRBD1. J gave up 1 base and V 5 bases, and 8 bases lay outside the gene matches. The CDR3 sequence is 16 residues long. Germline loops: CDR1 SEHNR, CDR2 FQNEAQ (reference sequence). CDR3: CASSGDRASGNTEAFF. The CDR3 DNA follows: TGTGCCAGCAGCGGGGACAGGGCCTCTGGGAACACTGAAGCTTTCTTT.